The next 20 T cell receptor beta chains were all read from a single sample in a study of T-cell memory formation after mild COVID-19. TCRdb recomputed calls from the 5' RACE reads with MiXCR, one row per CDR3 protein. The sample carries about 320,000 distinct CDR3 sequences, more than 13% recorded once. The sequenced sample consisted of PBMCs or a T cell subset sorted from them (not recorded which). Source of these receptors: a man between 18 and 35 years old who had mild COVID-19 (a few samples of this study predate the infection). Cell type and time point are not known.

This chain joins TRBV20-1 and TRBJ1-1; D perhaps matches TRBD1 (6 bases). The germline CDR1 and CDR2 sequences are DFQATT and SNEGSKA (reference sequence). V lost 1 base, J lost 2 bases, and 14 bases lay in between. This CDR3 is 15 amino acids long. The CDR3: CSARAPWGLNTEAFF. Written as DNA, the CDR3 is TGCAGTGCTAGAGCCCCATGGGGGCTCAACACTGAAGCTTTCTTT.

This clonotype appeared many times. The chain joins TRBV5-5 to TRBJ2-2; 8 bases fit TRBD1. CDR1 and CDR2 from the germline V gene are SGHKS and YYEKEE (reference sequence). V dropped 6 bases and J dropped 5; count of bases not matched to a gene: 6. The CDR3 is made up of 14 amino acids. CDR3 nucleotide sequence: TGTGCCAGCATCCCCGGACAGGGTACCGGGGAGCTGTTTTTT. As protein: CASIPGQGTGELFF.

This clonotype was seen a few times. This chain joins TRBV19 and TRBJ1-2; D gene ambiguous. The V end was cut by 3 bases, the J end by 3 bases, with 8 bases between. The CDR3 sequence is 13 residues long. The V gene's germline CDR1 is LNHDA and CDR2 SQIVND (reference sequence). The CDR3 spells CASSISGYYGYTF. Written as DNA, the CDR3 is TGTGCCAGTAGTATCTCGGGATACTATGGCTACACCTTC.

The table lists this clonotype with many counts. The rearrangement uses TRBV29-1 and TRBJ2-4; the D gene is possibly TRBD2 (6 bases). Germline V gene data show CDR1 as SQVTM and CDR2 as ANQGSEA. The CDR3 has 14 amino acids. With 4 bases removed from V and 0 bases from J, the gap between germline ends came to 10 bases. Here the CDR3 DNA reads TGCAGCGTTGCGAGGGGACTAGCCAAAAACATTCAGTACTTC. The encoded protein is CSVARGLAKNIQYF.

V gene TRBV19 combines with J gene TRBJ1-1; 8 bases are shared with TRBD1. The CDR3 extends over 19 amino acids. Trimming took 4 bases from V and 0 from J; bases not matched to a gene: 16. Looked up from germline, CDR1 is LNHDA and CDR2 is SQIVND (reference sequence). The CDR3 DNA follows: TGTGCCAGTAGTACGGGAAAGTTGGACAGGGAAAAGATGAACACTGAAGCTTTCTTT. This gives the protein CASSTGKLDREKMNTEAFF.

This clonotype has more than one count but fewer than ten. J is TRBJ1-1 and V is TRBV29-1; no firm D call. This CDR3 spans 11 amino acids. Trimming took off 4 bases at V and 1 base at J, with 4 bases between the two ends. From germline, CDR1 is SQVTM and CDR2 ANQGSEA. The CDR3 protein is CSVVRNTEAFF. DNA for the CDR3: TGCAGCGTTGTGCGGAACACTGAAGCTTTCTTT.

This clonotype was seen a handful of times. Here the CDR3 DNA reads TGTGCCAGCAGTTGGGGGTCCTACAATGAGCAGTTCTTC. Translation: CASSWGSYNEQFF. The chain is built from TRBV12-3 or TRBV12-4 and TRBJ2-1, with D tentatively TRBD1 or TRBD2 (5 bases each). Trimming cost V 4 bases and J 1 base, with 5 bases left between them. CDR3 length equals 13 residues.

The chain uses TRBV7-2 and TRBJ1-2; 8 bases fit TRBD1. This CDR3 has 16 residues. V was clipped by 1 base and J by 5 bases; unmatched bases: 9. The germline V gene encodes CDR1 SGHTA and CDR2 FQGNSA. CDR3: CASSLDSGRGRYGYTF. Here the CDR3 DNA reads TGTGCCAGCAGCTTAGATTCTGGCAGGGGGCGGTATGGCTACACCTTC. Looking up the rest from reference TRBV7-2 and TRBJ1-2 gives the full variable domain: GAGVSQSPSNKVTEKGKDVELRCDPISGHTALYWYRQSLGQGLEFLIYFQGNSAPDKSGLPSDRFSAERTGGSVSTLTIQRTQQEDSAVYLCASSLDSGRGRYGYTFGSGTRLTVV.

This chain joins TRBV19 and TRBJ2-7, with 7 bases matching TRBD1. Germline values: CDR1 LNHDA, CDR2 SQIVND (reference sequence). The CDR3 is 14 amino acids. Trimming cost V 5 bases and J 0 bases; bases outside gene matches: 4. The CDR3 loop is CASSPTGNSYEQYF. DNA of the CDR3: TGTGCCAGTAGTCCGACAGGGAACTCCTACGAGCAGTACTTC.

In this sample, this clonotype turned up many times. The chain uses TRBV28 and TRBJ1-5; a weak D match, TRBD1 (5 bases). The CDR3 runs to 12 residues. The ends were cut back, 7 bases at V and 6 bases at J, with 10 bases in the middle. Germline V gene sequence: CDR1 MDHEN, CDR2 SYDVKM. The CDR3 nucleotides are TGTGCCAGCACCCACGGGGGTCAGCCCCAGCATTTT. Encoded protein: CASTHGGQPQHF.

This clonotype has a handful of counts. The V call is TRBV5-1, the J call TRBJ2-5, with 7 bases aligning to TRBD1. This CDR3 is 14 amino acids long. Trimming at V came to 4 bases and at J to 3 bases, leaving 6 bases not matched to a gene. CDR1 and CDR2 from the germline V gene are SGHRS and YFSETQ. CDR3 bases: TGCGCCAGCAGCCCTCGGGACAGCGAAGAGACCCAGTACTTC. Encoded protein: CASSPRDSEETQYF.

The sample holds a few counts of this clonotype. DNA for the CDR3: TGCGCCAGCAGCGAACTGGGGGTCTCGAACACTGAAGCTTTCTTT. Its protein product is CASSELGVSNTEAFF. The V call is TRBV5-1, the J call TRBJ1-1; D might be TRBD1 (5 bases). The CDR3 loop spans 15 amino acids. Trimming stripped 4 bases from V and 1 base from J, with 14 bases between. Germline V gene sequence: CDR1 SGHRS, CDR2 YFSETQ. Combining the CDR3 with reference TRBV5-1 and TRBJ1-1 gives the whole variable domain KAGVTQTPRYLIKTRGQQVTLSCSPISGHRSVSWYQQTPGQGLQFLFEYFSETQRNKGNFPGRFSGRQFSNSRSEMNVSTLELGDSALYLCASSELGVSNTEAFFGQGTRLTVV.

This clonotype was seen a few times. The CDR3 region is CASRLLGTQDGYTF. The CDR3 nucleotides read TGCGCCAGCAGACTCCTCGGGACCCAGGATGGCTACACCTTC. This sequence joins TRBV5-1 and TRBJ1-2; maybe TRBD1 (5 bases). The CDR3 spans 14 residues. V was shortened by 5 bases and J by 6 bases, with 17 bases between the two germline ends. Germline values: CDR1 SGHRS, CDR2 YFSETQ.

This clonotype was seen a handful of times. V and J are TRBV11-2 and TRBJ2-7; 11 nucleotides match TRBD2. The CDR3 runs to 14 residues. With V trimmed by 5 bases and J by 4 bases, 4 bases remained unmatched. Germline V gives CDR1 SGHAT, CDR2 FQNNGV. The DNA for the CDR3 is TGTGCCAGCAGCCATACTAGCGGGGGTTACGAGCAGTACGTC. Residues: CASSHTSGGYEQYV.

The rearrangement links TRBV7-9 to TRBJ1-1; D is possibly TRBD1 (5 bases). Per germline, CDR1 SEHNR and CDR2 FQNEAQ (reference sequence). The CDR3 totals 16 residues. Between the trimmed V and J ends, which lost 5 bases and 4 bases, there was a span of 20 bases. The CDR3 spells CASSPSYTEGSTEAFF. As DNA, the CDR3 is TGTGCCAGCAGCCCGAGCTATACAGAGGGGAGCACTGAAGCTTTCTTT.

This clonotype showed up just a few times. V and J are TRBV4-2 and TRBJ2-7; D gene uncertain. The length of the CDR3 is 14 residues. From germline, CDR1 is LGHNA and CDR2 YNFKEQ. V gave up 0 bases and J gave up 5 bases, with 11 bases separating them. CDR3 coding DNA: TGTGCCAGCAGCCAAGAGGTAGGGCGCAACGAGCAGTACGTC. The encoded protein is CASSQEVGRNEQYV.

The chain is built from TRBV6-2 or TRBV6-3 and TRBJ2-7; D unresolved. The V end lost 6 bases, the J end lost 4 bases, and 25 bases lay between the germline ends. Germline V gives CDR1 MNHEY, CDR2 SVGEGT. The CDR3 loop spans 17 amino acids. This CDR3 reads CASSDEPWRYPIYEQYF. The CDR3 bases are TGTGCCAGCAGCGACGAGCCCTGGCGATACCCGATTTACGAGCAGTACTTC.

The V gene is TRBV7-2, the J gene TRBJ1-3; a weak D match, TRBD1 (6 bases). The germline V and J ends were trimmed by 3 bases and 7 bases, with 13 bases remaining between them. Germline CDR1 and CDR2: SGHTA and FQGNSA. The CDR3 is 14 residues long. The CDR3 sequence is CASSLMNRANTIYF. CDR3 DNA: TGTGCCAGCAGCTTGATGAACAGGGCGAACACCATATATTTT. Full variable domain (remainder filled in from reference TRBV7-2 and TRBJ1-3): GAGVSQSPSNKVTEKGKDVELRCDPISGHTALYWYRQSLGQGLEFLIYFQGNSAPDKSGLPSDRFSAERTGGSVSTLTIQRTQQEDSAVYLCASSLMNRANTIYFGEGSWLTVV.

This clonotype was seen more than once but under ten times. The chain combines TRBV20-1 with TRBJ2-1; D might be TRBD2 (5 bases). This CDR3 region has 11 residues. Germline V CDR1 and CDR2: DFQATT, SNEGSKA (reference sequence). V gave up 3 bases and J gave up 8 bases, with 8 bases separating them. CDR3 residues: CSARGSDEQFF. The CDR3 bases are TGCAGTGCTAGGGGGAGCGATGAGCAGTTCTTC.

The chain employs TRBV7-6 and TRBJ2-1; no reliable D call. The CDR3 spans 13 residues. V dropped 5 bases and J dropped 7 bases, with 12 bases sitting between them. Germline V gene lookup returns CDR1 SGHVS and CDR2 FNYEAQ. In DNA, the CDR3 is TGTGCCAGCAGCCCCCCCAACGGAAATGAGCAGTTCTTC. The encoded protein is CASSPPNGNEQFF.